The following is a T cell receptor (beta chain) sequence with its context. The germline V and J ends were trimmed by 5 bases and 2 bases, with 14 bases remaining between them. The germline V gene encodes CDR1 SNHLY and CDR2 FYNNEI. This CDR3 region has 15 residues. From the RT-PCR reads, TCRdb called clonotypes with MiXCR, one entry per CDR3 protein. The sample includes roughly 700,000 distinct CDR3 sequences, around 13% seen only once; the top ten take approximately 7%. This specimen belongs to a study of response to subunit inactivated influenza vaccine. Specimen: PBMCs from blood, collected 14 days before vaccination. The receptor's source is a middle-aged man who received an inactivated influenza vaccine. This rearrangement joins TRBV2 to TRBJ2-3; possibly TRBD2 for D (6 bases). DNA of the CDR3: TGTGCCAGCAGTCCTCTTGCTAGCGTCACAGATACGCAGTATTTT. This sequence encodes CASSPLASVTDTQYF. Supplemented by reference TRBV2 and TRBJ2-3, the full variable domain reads EPEVTQTPSHQVTQMGQEVILRCVPISNHLYFYWYRQILGQKVEFLVSFYNNEISEKSEIFDDQFSVERPDGSNFTLKIRSTKLEDSAMYFCASSPLASVTDTQYFGPGTRLTVL.